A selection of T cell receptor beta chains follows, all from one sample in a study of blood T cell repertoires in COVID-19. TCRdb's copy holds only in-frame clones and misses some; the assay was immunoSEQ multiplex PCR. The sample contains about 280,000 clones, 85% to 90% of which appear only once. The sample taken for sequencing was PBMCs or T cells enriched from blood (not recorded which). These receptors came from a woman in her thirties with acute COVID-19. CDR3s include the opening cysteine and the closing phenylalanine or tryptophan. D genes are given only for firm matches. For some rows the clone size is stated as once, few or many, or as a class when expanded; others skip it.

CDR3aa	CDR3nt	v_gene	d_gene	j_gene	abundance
CASSLATTYEQYF	TGTGCCAGCAGCTTGGCAACTACCTACGAGCAGTACTTC	TRBV5-4	.	TRBJ2-7	.
CASSLIWGDYNEQFF	TGTGCCAGCAGCTTGATCTGGGGCGACTACAATGAGCAGTTCTTC	TRBV5-5	.	TRBJ2-1	once
CASSIGVDRATEPQHF	TGTGCCAGTAGTATAGGAGTGGACAGGGCGACGGAGCCCCAGCATTTT	TRBV19	TRBD1	TRBJ1-5	.
CASARWGEEGTEAFF	TGTGCCAGCGCAAGGTGGGGAGAAGAGGGCACTGAAGCTTTCTTT	TRBV13	.	TRBJ1-1	.
CATSSADTQYF	TGTGCCACCAGCTCAGCGGATACGCAGTATTTT	TRBV24-1	.	TRBJ2-3	.
CASSQVGTYNEQFF	TGCGCCAGCAGCCAAGTGGGGACTTACAATGAGCAGTTCTTC	TRBV4-1	.	TRBJ2-1	.
CASSSGLTSGEKLFF	TGTGCCAGCAGTTCGGGTCTCACCTCTGGAGAAAAACTGTTTTTT	TRBV6-5	.	TRBJ1-4	few
CASRTSGSADTQYF	TGTGCCAGCAGGACTAGCGGGAGCGCAGATACGCAGTATTTT	TRBV28	TRBD2	TRBJ2-3	.
CASSLQQGANYEQYF	TGTGCCAGCAGTTTACAACAGGGGGCGAACTACGAGCAGTACTTC	TRBV28	TRBD1	TRBJ2-7	.
CATSQSNQPQHF	TGTGCCACCAGTCAGAGCAATCAGCCCCAGCATTTT	TRBV24-1	.	TRBJ1-5	.
CASSYGQINQPQHF	TGTGCCAGCAGTTATGGACAGATCAATCAGCCCCAGCATTTT	TRBV28	.	TRBJ1-5	.
CASSMWTSGTGELFF	TGTGCCAGCAGCATGTGGACTAGCGGGACCGGGGAGCTGTTTTTT	TRBV5-4	TRBD2	TRBJ2-2	.
CASSYSTQNTGELFF	TGTGCCAGCAGTTACTCGACACAGAACACCGGGGAGCTGTTTTTT	TRBV6-6	.	TRBJ2-2	few
CASSYAAEPVYEQYF	TGTGCCAGCAGCTACGCGGCGGAACCGGTCTACGAGCAGTACTTC	TRBV6-6	.	TRBJ2-7	many
CASSVSGTLDRVPGYTF	TGTGCCAGCAGCGTATCTGGTACTTTAGACAGGGTCCCTGGCTACACCTTC	TRBV9	TRBD1	TRBJ1-2	.
CASSQEGQGNQPQHF	TGTGCCAGCTCCCAAGAGGGACAGGGGAATCAGCCCCAGCATTTT	TRBV18	TRBD1	TRBJ1-5	.
CASSLAGGGSPLHF	TGTGCCAGCAGCTTAGCAGGGGGCGGCTCACCCCTCCACTTT	TRBV11-2	TRBD1	TRBJ1-6	.
CASGMGSQPQHF	TGTGCCAGCGGTATGGGCAGCCAGCCCCAGCATTTT	TRBV27	.	TRBJ1-5	.
CASSDGEGSEQFF	TGCGCCAGCAGTGATGGCGAGGGAAGTGAGCAGTTCTTC	TRBV10-1	.	TRBJ2-1	.
CASSEQRGRGGGVFF	TGTGCCAGCAGTGAGCAAAGGGGGCGGGGAGGCGGTGTTTTCTTT	TRBV2	TRBD1	TRBJ1-1	.
CSVSTVSYNEQFF	TGCAGCGTTTCGACTGTCTCCTACAATGAGCAGTTCTTC	TRBV29-1	.	TRBJ2-1	.
CASQGTATNEKLFF	TGTGCCAGCCAGGGAACTGCAACTAATGAAAAACTGTTTTTT	TRBV28	.	TRBJ1-4	.
CSVLGNTEAFF	TGCAGCGTTCTAGGAAACACTGAAGCTTTCTTT	TRBV29-1	.	TRBJ1-1	.
CASSQAAYRGSNSPLHF	TGTGCCAGTAGCCAAGCGGCATACCGTGGGTCCAATTCACCCCTCCACTTT	TRBV19	.	TRBJ1-6	.
CASSQENRGRTQYF	TGTGCCAGCAGCCAAGAAAACAGGGGAAGGACCCAGTACTTC	TRBV4-2	TRBD1	TRBJ2-5	few
CASSSPTGSQPQHF	TGTGCCAGCAGTAGCCCGACAGGGTCTCAGCCCCAGCATTTT	TRBV28	TRBD1	TRBJ1-5	.
CASSPHSYNEQFF	TGTGCCAGCAGCCCCCACTCCTACAATGAGCAGTTCTTC	TRBV3-1/TRBV3-2	.	TRBJ2-1	.
CASTQTGDYGYTF	TGTGCCAGCACACAGACAGGGGACTATGGCTACACCTTC	TRBV12-3/TRBV12-4	TRBD1	TRBJ1-2	.
CASSPELPKGQGWGYTF	TGTGCCAGCAGCCCCGAGTTACCCAAGGGACAGGGATGGGGCTACACCTTC	TRBV6-2/TRBV6-3	TRBD1	TRBJ1-2	.
CASPRPGEKASGTYNEQFF	TGTGCCAGCCCGCGGCCGGGGGAGAAGGCTAGCGGTACCTACAATGAGCAGTTCTTC	TRBV7-9	TRBD2	TRBJ2-1	.
CSVAMQGPAEQYF	TGCAGCGTTGCGATGCAGGGGCCGGCCGAGCAGTACTTC	TRBV29-1	.	TRBJ2-7	.
CASSLQRQVSSPLHF	TGTGCCAGCAGTTTACAGCGACAGGTGAGTTCACCCCTCCACTTT	TRBV27	.	TRBJ1-6	.
CASSPQGGVTQYF	TGTGCCAGCAGCCCCCAGGGGGGCGTGACCCAGTACTTC	TRBV11-3	.	TRBJ2-5	.
CASSLGLAGRNEQFF	TGTGCCAGCTCTCTGGGACTAGCGGGCCGGAATGAGCAGTTCTTC	TRBV18	TRBD2	TRBJ2-1	.
CASSSTGYRQETQYF	TGTGCCAGCAGTTCAACAGGGTACCGCCAAGAGACCCAGTACTTC	TRBV6-5	.	TRBJ2-5	.
CASSQPPDSYTGELFF	TGTGCCAGCAGCCAGCCTCCCGACTCATACACCGGGGAGCTGTTTTTT	TRBV11-2	.	TRBJ2-2	.
CASSLQGFTGELFF	TGTGCCAGCAGTCTACAGGGATTTACCGGGGAGCTGTTTTTT	TRBV2	.	TRBJ2-2	.
CASSPAVAGENIQYF	TGTGCCAGCAGCCCGGCGGTAGCGGGAGAAAACATTCAGTACTTC	TRBV28	TRBD2	TRBJ2-4	.
CASSLFRDGAQETQYF	TGTGCCAGCAGCCTATTCAGGGATGGTGCCCAAGAGACCCAGTACTTC	TRBV11-1	.	TRBJ2-5	.
CASSLGTGGDEKLFF	TGTGCCAGCAGCTTAGGGACAGGGGGCGATGAAAAACTGTTTTTT	TRBV5-4	TRBD1	TRBJ1-4	.
CASSSGYDTQYF	TGTGCCAGCAGCTCGGGTTATGATACGCAGTATTTT	TRBV5-6	.	TRBJ2-3	.
CASSPTGTGTYEQYF	TGTGCCAGTAGCCCTACTGGGACTGGAACCTACGAGCAGTACTTC	TRBV19	.	TRBJ2-7	.